A selection of T cell receptor beta chains follows, all from one sample in a study of identifying expanded T cells in peripheral blood. Profiled with immunoSEQ multiplex PCR; TCRdb holds only in-frame clones, not every one. The sample holds 120,000 or so clones, roughly 84% seen once. The specimen was blood. The source of these receptors is a person aged 18 to 70 in good health. Both conserved end residues are part of each CDR3. A D gene is named only where the DNA matches it firmly. Some rows mark clone size as missing; the rest say once, few, many or name a class of expanded clone.

clone size: -; J gene: TRBJ1-2; V gene: TRBV5-1; D gene: -; CDR3 DNA: TGCGCCAGCAGTTCGACATCGCGGGGTTATGGCTACACCTTC; CDR3 protein: CASSSTSRGYGYTF
clone size: -; J gene: TRBJ1-5; V gene: TRBV5-5; D gene: -; CDR3 DNA: TGTGCCAGCAGCTTGTATAGTTCGGGATCGGGACAGCCCCAGCATTTT; CDR3 protein: CASSLYSSGSGQPQHF
clone size: -; J gene: TRBJ1-4; V gene: TRBV7-3; D gene: -; CDR3 DNA: TGTGCCAGCAGCTTAAGTTCGGGGGAAAAACTGTTTTTT; CDR3 protein: CASSLSSGEKLFF
clone size: -; J gene: TRBJ1-1; V gene: TRBV11-3; D gene: -; CDR3 DNA: TGTGCCAGCAGCTTAGGGTACGGGGAGAACACTGAAGCTTTCTTT; CDR3 protein: CASSLGYGENTEAFF
clone size: -; J gene: TRBJ1-2; V gene: TRBV2; D gene: -; CDR3 DNA: TGTGCCAGCAGCAAACTCCCGGAACAGGGCCGGTACACCTTC; CDR3 protein: CASSKLPEQGRYTF
clone size: -; J gene: TRBJ1-2; V gene: TRBV7-9; D gene: TRBD1; CDR3 DNA: TGTGCCAGCAGCCATGGACAGGGTCCCTACTATGGCTACACCTTC; CDR3 protein: CASSHGQGPYYGYTF
clone size: -; J gene: TRBJ1-2; V gene: TRBV7-2; D gene: -; CDR3 DNA: TGTGCCAGCAGCTTACACAGGGAGAGCTATGGCTACACCTTC; CDR3 protein: CASSLHRESYGYTF
clone size: few; J gene: TRBJ1-2; V gene: TRBV29-1; D gene: -; CDR3 DNA: TGCAGCGTTGAGCACGGGTCGAACTATGGCTACACCTTC; CDR3 protein: CSVEHGSNYGYTF
clone size: -; J gene: TRBJ1-4; V gene: TRBV15; D gene: -; CDR3 DNA: TGTGCCACCAGCTCCGGGGGCGCAACTAATGAAAAACTGTTTTTT; CDR3 protein: CATSSGGATNEKLFF
clone size: -; J gene: TRBJ2-2; V gene: TRBV2; D gene: -; CDR3 DNA: TGTGCCAGCAGGGGCTTCGACACCGGGGAGCTGTTTTTT; CDR3 protein: CASRGFDTGELFF
clone size: -; J gene: TRBJ2-7; V gene: TRBV5-6; D gene: -; CDR3 DNA: TGTGCCAGCAGCTTATCAGGGTACGAGCAGTACTTC; CDR3 protein: CASSLSGYEQYF
clone size: -; J gene: TRBJ2-7; V gene: TRBV6-1; D gene: -; CDR3 DNA: TGTGCCAGCAGTGAATTACGGGGGGCCGAGCAGTACTTC; CDR3 protein: CASSELRGAEQYF
clone size: -; J gene: TRBJ2-7; V gene: TRBV6-5; D gene: -; CDR3 DNA: TGTGCCAGCAGTTCTACCGGGACACCCGACTACGAGCAGTACTTC; CDR3 protein: CASSSTGTPDYEQYF
clone size: -; J gene: TRBJ1-4; V gene: TRBV10-3; D gene: TRBD1; CDR3 DNA: TGTGCCATCAGTGCGGGACAGGGGGCTGAGGGTAATGAAAAACTGTTTTTT; CDR3 protein: CAISAGQGAEGNEKLFF
clone size: -; J gene: TRBJ2-3; V gene: TRBV11-3; D gene: -; CDR3 DNA: TGTGCCAGCAGCTTAGTCAGCACAGATACGCAGTATTTT; CDR3 protein: CASSLVSTDTQYF
clone size: -; J gene: TRBJ2-7; V gene: TRBV13; D gene: -; CDR3 DNA: TGTGCCAGCAGCTTGGGGCGTTACGAGCAGTACTTC; CDR3 protein: CASSLGRYEQYF
clone size: -; J gene: TRBJ2-2; V gene: TRBV11-2; D gene: -; CDR3 DNA: TGTGCCAGCAGCCTTTGGACCCTCGCAGGGAACACCGGGGAGCTGTTTTTT; CDR3 protein: CASSLWTLAGNTGELFF
clone size: once; J gene: TRBJ1-5; V gene: TRBV27; D gene: -; CDR3 DNA: TGTGCCAGCAGTCCGTGGGCCTCCGGGGGTCAGCCCCAGCATTTT; CDR3 protein: CASSPWASGGQPQHF
clone size: -; J gene: TRBJ2-1; V gene: TRBV5-6; D gene: TRBD1; CDR3 DNA: TGTGCCAGCAGCTATAGGACAGGCCTCCTCAATGAGCAGTTCTTC; CDR3 protein: CASSYRTGLLNEQFF
clone size: -; J gene: TRBJ2-1; V gene: TRBV7-2; D gene: TRBD1; CDR3 DNA: TGTGCCAGCAGCTCGCCCGGACAGGGGGTCTACAATGAGCAGTTCTTC; CDR3 protein: CASSSPGQGVYNEQFF
clone size: -; J gene: TRBJ2-7; V gene: TRBV5-1; D gene: -; CDR3 DNA: TGCGCCAGCAGCTTGCAGGGGGGAGGGTACGAGCAGTACTTC; CDR3 protein: CASSLQGGGYEQYF
clone size: -; J gene: TRBJ1-6; V gene: TRBV30; D gene: -; CDR3 DNA: TGTGCCTGGACCCCACTCCAGGGAAGGGGGAATTCACCCCTCCACTTT; CDR3 protein: CAWTPLQGRGNSPLHF
clone size: -; J gene: TRBJ1-2; V gene: TRBV6-1; D gene: -; CDR3 DNA: TGTGCCAGCAGTGAATTAGGCAGCTGGGACTATGGCTACACCTTC; CDR3 protein: CASSELGSWDYGYTF
clone size: -; J gene: TRBJ2-1; V gene: TRBV5-1; D gene: -; CDR3 DNA: TGCGCCAGCAGCTTGGCTAGCTACAATGAGCAGTTCTTC; CDR3 protein: CASSLASYNEQFF
clone size: -; J gene: TRBJ2-7; V gene: TRBV6-5; D gene: TRBD2; CDR3 DNA: TGTGCCAGCAGTTACGGGACTAGCGGGGGAACCTACGAGCAGTACTTC; CDR3 protein: CASSYGTSGGTYEQYF
clone size: -; J gene: TRBJ2-7; V gene: TRBV10-3; D gene: -; CDR3 DNA: TGTGCCATCGCCGAGTTCAGCGAGCAGTACTTC; CDR3 protein: CAIAEFSEQYF
clone size: few; J gene: TRBJ1-3; V gene: TRBV6-5; D gene: TRBD1; CDR3 DNA: TGTGCCAGCAGGGGACAGGTGGGAAACACCATATATTTT; CDR3 protein: CASRGQVGNTIYF